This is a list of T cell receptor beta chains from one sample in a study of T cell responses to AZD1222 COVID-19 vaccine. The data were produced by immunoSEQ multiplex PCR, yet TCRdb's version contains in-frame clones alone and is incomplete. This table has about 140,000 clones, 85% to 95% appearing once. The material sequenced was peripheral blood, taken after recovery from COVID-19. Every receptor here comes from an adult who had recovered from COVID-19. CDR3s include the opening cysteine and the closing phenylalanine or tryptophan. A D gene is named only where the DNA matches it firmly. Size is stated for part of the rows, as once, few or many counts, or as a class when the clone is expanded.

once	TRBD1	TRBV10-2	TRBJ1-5	TGCGCCAGCAGGGCACAGGGGGAGGTCGGCAATCAGCCCCAGCATTTT	CASRAQGEVGNQPQHF
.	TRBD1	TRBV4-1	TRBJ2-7	TGCGCCAGCAGCCAAGGGACAGGGTACTACGAGCAGTACTTC	CASSQGTGYYEQYF
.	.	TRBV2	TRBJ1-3	TGTGCCAGCAGTGATCCAGGAGGGAACTCTGGAAACACCATATATTTT	CASSDPGGNSGNTIYF
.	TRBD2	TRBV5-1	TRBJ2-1	TGCGCCAGCAAAGCGGGAGGGCTCAATGAGCAGTTCTTC	CASKAGGLNEQFF
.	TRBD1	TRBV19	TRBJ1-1	TGTGCCAGTAGCCTCCGGGACAGGGATGACGCTGAAGCTTTCTTT	CASSLRDRDDAEAFF
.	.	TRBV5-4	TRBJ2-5	TGTGCCAGCAGCTTGGACAGCCGGCAGACCCAGTACTTC	CASSLDSRQTQYF
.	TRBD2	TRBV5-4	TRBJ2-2	TGTGCCAGCTATTCATTCTTCCCCCCAGTAGCGGGAGGAACCGGGGAGCTGTTTTTT	CASYSFFPPVAGGTGELFF
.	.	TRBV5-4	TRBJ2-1	TGTGCCAGCAGCTTGGGGGCAGCTAGCTCCTACAATGAGCAGTTCTTC	CASSLGAASSYNEQFF
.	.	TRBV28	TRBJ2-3	TGTGCCAGCAGCCCCCGTCTACCTAGCACAGATACGCAGTATTTT	CASSPRLPSTDTQYF
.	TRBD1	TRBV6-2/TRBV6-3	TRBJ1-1	TGTGCCAGCAGTCCCCGGGACAGGGGGCGGGAGGAAGCTTTCTTT	CASSPRDRGREEAFF
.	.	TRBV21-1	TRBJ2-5	TGTGCCCGCTACGCCCAGGAGAGCCAAGAGACCCAGTACTTC	CARYAQESQETQYF
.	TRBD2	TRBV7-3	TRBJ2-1	TGTGCCAGCAGCCTCGGGACTAGCGGCTACAATGAGCAGTTCTTC	CASSLGTSGYNEQFF
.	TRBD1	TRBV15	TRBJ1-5	TGTGCCACCAGCGTGGACAGGGTTAATCAGCCCCAGCATTTT	CATSVDRVNQPQHF
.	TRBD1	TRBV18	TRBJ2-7	TGTGCCAGCTCACCACAATCTGGACAGGGGGCCACCTACGAGCAGTACTTC	CASSPQSGQGATYEQYF
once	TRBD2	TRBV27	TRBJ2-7	TGTGCCAGCGATTCTACGGGGACTAGCGGGAAGTCGTGGTACTTC	CASDSTGTSGKSWYF
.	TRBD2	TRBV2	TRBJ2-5	TGTGCCAGCAGTGCCGCACTAGCGGGCCGCCAAGAGACCCAGTACTTC	CASSAALAGRQETQYF
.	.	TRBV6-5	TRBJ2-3	TGTGCCAGCAGACCGCGGGTGGCGGACACAGATACGCAGTATTTT	CASRPRVADTDTQYF
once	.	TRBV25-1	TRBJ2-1	TGTGCCAGCAGTGTGGGGGATGAGCAGTTCTTC	CASSVGDEQFF
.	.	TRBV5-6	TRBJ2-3	TGTGCCAGCAGCTTCTCGACAGATACGCAGTATTTT	CASSFSTDTQYF
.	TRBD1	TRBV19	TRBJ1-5	TGTGCCAGTAGTGACAGGGGGCCGTATAGCAATCAGCCCCAGCATTTT	CASSDRGPYSNQPQHF
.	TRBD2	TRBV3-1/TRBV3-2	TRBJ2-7	TGTGCCAGCAGCCTCCGACGACTAGCGGGAGCGGGAGAGCAGTACTTC	CASSLRRLAGAGEQYF
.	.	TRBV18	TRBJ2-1	TGTGCCAGCTCACTAGCAGGTTACAATGAGCAGTTCTTC	CASSLAGYNEQFF
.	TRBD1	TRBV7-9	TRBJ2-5	TGTGCCAGCAGCTCCCCTCCGGACAGGGAGACCCAGTACTTC	CASSSPPDRETQYF
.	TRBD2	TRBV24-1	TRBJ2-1	TGTGCCACCAGTGACGAACTAGCGATTTCCTACAATGAGCAGTTCTTC	CATSDELAISYNEQFF
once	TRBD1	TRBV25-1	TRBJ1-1	TGTGCCAGCAGTGGACAGGGAGTCAACACTGAAGCTTTCTTT	CASSGQGVNTEAFF
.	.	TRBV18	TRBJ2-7	TGTGCCAGCTCACCAGAACAGGGTATCTACGAGCAGTACTTC	CASSPEQGIYEQYF
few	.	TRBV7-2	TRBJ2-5	TGTGCCAGCAGCTCCTATGTAGGGGGGGAGACCCAGTACTTC	CASSSYVGGETQYF
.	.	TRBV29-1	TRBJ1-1	TGCAGCGTTGAAGCGGGAGGGGGAGCTTTCTTT	CSVEAGGGAFF
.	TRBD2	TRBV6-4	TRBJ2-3	TGTGCCAGCTCTCCGACTAGCGGGACCACAGATACGCAGTATTTT	CASSPTSGTTDTQYF
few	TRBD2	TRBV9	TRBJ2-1	TGTGCCAGCAGCGTCATGCCGGGACTAGTGAAGGGGTCGGGCGTATACAATGAGCAGTTCTTC	CASSVMPGLVKGSGVYNEQFF
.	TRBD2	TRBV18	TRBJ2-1	TGTGCCAGCTCACCACCGGGACTAGCGGGTTCCTACAATGAGCAGTTCTTC	CASSPPGLAGSYNEQFF